The 27 T cell receptor beta chains in this list originate from one sample, sequenced in a study of blood T cells in healthy people across ages. Through a sample-barcoded 5' primer and a J-beta primer mix, a second PCR was run for about 6 to 11 cycles. MiXCR, applied by TCRdb to the 5' RACE reads, yields one record per CDR3 protein. The sample includes 700,000 to 800,000 distinct CDR3 sequences, roughly 43% of them seen just once. Sequencing was carried out using blood. These receptors originate from a woman aged 55-69 years in good health.

About this clonotype: The junction does not match germline at one end; this may be a read error. CDR3 coding DNA: TGTACCACCAGCAGGAGAACAGGGGGCGGCACAGATACGCAGTATTTT. Protein product: CTTSRRTGGGTDTQYF. This sequence joins TRBV15 and TRBJ2-3, with TRBD1 identical over 9 bases. In germline, CDR1 is LNHNV, CDR2 YYDKDF (reference sequence). The length of the CDR3 is 16 residues. The full variable domain, rest sourced from reference TRBV15 and TRBJ2-3, is DAMVIQNPRYQVTQFGKPVTLSCSQTLNHNVMYWYQQKSSQAPKLLFHYYDKDFNNEADTPDNFQSRRPNTSFCFLDIRSPGLGDTAMYLCTTSRRTGGGTDTQYFGPGTRLTVL.

This chain joins TRBV25-1 and TRBJ1-5; D unclear. Germline CDR1 reads MGHDK; CDR2 reads SYGVNS. The CDR3 extends over 14 amino acids. Trimming shortened V by 1 base and J by 6 bases, and 10 bases separated the two germline ends. CDR3 sequence: CASSEFFSGQPQHF. Written as DNA, the CDR3 is TGTGCCAGCAGTGAATTTTTTTCTGGTCAGCCCCAGCATTTT.

This chain's CDR3 is CASSVSVPATNEKLFF. The CDR3, as DNA: TGTGCCAGCAGTGTTTCGGTGCCGGCAACTAATGAAAAACTGTTTTTT. The V call is TRBV25-1, the J call TRBJ1-4; D is uncertain. This CDR3 contains 16 residues. Germline-derived CDR1 and CDR2 are MGHDK and SYGVNS. The ends were cut back, 4 bases at V and 0 bases at J, with 12 bases in the middle.

This clonotype was counted at least ten times. The V call is TRBV7-9, the J call TRBJ2-1, with 8 bases lining up with TRBD1. Germline V lookup: CDR1 SEHNR, CDR2 FQNEAQ (reference sequence). There are 14 residues in the CDR3. Trimming took 5 bases from V and 10 from J; bases not matched to a gene: 10. CDR3 amino acids: CASSPRGQGGEQFF. As DNA, the CDR3 is TGTGCCAGCAGCCCTCGCGGACAGGGAGGCGAGCAGTTCTTC.

This clonotype showed up just a few times. Given a much more abundant clone one base away, this may be a read error. This sequence joins TRBV11-2 and TRBJ2-5, with D perhaps given as TRBD1 or TRBD2 (5 bases each). V lost 5 bases to trimming and J lost 11 bases, with 18 bases between them. In germline, CDR1 is SGHAT, CDR2 FQNNGV. CDR3 length: 13 amino acids. In DNA, the CDR3 is TGTGCCAGCAGCGAAGGGGACGGCCTTGAGCAGTACTTC. Its translation is CASSEGDGLEQYF.

This clonotype was recorded only once. This chain links TRBV12-3 or TRBV12-4 with TRBJ2-7; D is uncertain. V dropped 1 base and J dropped 7 bases, with 14 bases sitting between them. The CDR3 loop spans 14 amino acids. The CDR3 loop reads CASSLEYNYNEQYF. In nucleotides, the CDR3 is TGTGCCAGCAGTTTAGAGTATAACTACAATGAGCAGTACTTC.

The rearrangement links TRBV7-3 to TRBJ2-3, with 9 bases lining up with TRBD1. Per the germline V gene, CDR1 is SGHTA and CDR2 is FQGTGA. CDR3 length: 21 amino acids. The V segment lost 3 bases and the J segment 2 bases; nucleotides outside the gene matches: 21. CDR3 region: CASSLFSAGTGIGYNTDTQYF. The CDR3 DNA reads as TGTGCCAGCAGCTTGTTCAGTGCCGGGACAGGGATTGGGTATAACACAGATACGCAGTATTTT.

The gene calls are TRBV6-6 and TRBJ2-5, with a weak D call TRBD2 (5 bases). CDR1 is MNHNY, CDR2 SVGAGI, per germline (reference sequence). The CDR3 sequence is 11 residues long. The V end lost 5 bases, the J end lost 11 bases, and 12 bases lay between the germline ends. Written as DNA, the CDR3 is TGTGCCAGCAGTACGCACGGGGAGCAGTACTTC. Residues: CASSTHGEQYF.

Note on this clonotype: A much more abundant neighbour one base away suggests this may be a read error. The chain recombines TRBV9 with TRBJ1-2, with D hard to call. Germline values: CDR1 SGDLS, CDR2 YYNGEE. V lost 2 bases, J lost 0 bases, and 2 bases lay in between. This CDR3 contains 12 residues. This CDR3 is CASSVPNYGYTF. The CDR3 DNA reads as TGTGCCAGCAGCGTTCCTAACTATGGCTACACCTTC. Variable domain in full (rest from reference TRBV9 and TRBJ1-2): DSGVTQTPKHLITATGQRVTLRCSPRSGDLSVYWYQQSLDQGLQFLIQYYNGEERAKGNILERFSAQQFPDLHSELNLSSLELGDSALYFCASSVPNYGYTFGSGTRLTVV.

Of note for this clonotype: One junction end disagrees with the germline gene, perhaps due to a read error. The chain employs TRBV10-3 and TRBJ2-4; maybe TRBD1 (6 bases). CDR1 ENHRY and CDR2 SYGVKD come from the germline V gene. CDR3 size: 15 residues. CDR3 region: CAISPTPGVSNIQYF. CDR3 nucleotide sequence: TGTGCCATCAGCCCTACTCCAGGGGTCTCAAACATCCAGTACTTC.

This clonotype was detected only a few times. The V gene is TRBV7-3, the J gene TRBJ2-7; 8 bases align to TRBD1. V trimming: 3 bases; J trimming: 6 bases; junction bases outside the gene matches: 10. From germline, CDR1 is SGHTA and CDR2 FQGTGA. The CDR3 is 15 residues long. CDR3 in DNA: TGTGCCAGCAGCTTGGTGGCAGGGGGCGGCTCCGAGCAGTACTTC. Translation gives CASSLVAGGGSEQYF. The whole variable domain, remainder taken from reference TRBV7-3 and TRBJ2-7, is GAGVSQTPSNKVTEKGKYVELRCDPISGHTALYWYRQSLGQGPEFLIYFQGTGAADDSGLPNDRFFAVRPEGSVSTLKIQRTERGDSAVYLCASSLVAGGGSEQYFGPGTRLTVT.

This clonotype was found once. Compared with germline, one end of the junction differs, possibly owing to a read error. V is TRBV14 and J is TRBJ2-7, with D possibly being TRBD1 (5 bases). Per the germline V gene, CDR1 is SGHDN and CDR2 is FVKESK. This CDR3 comprises 12 residues. This CDR3 reads CASSPAGYGQYF. The CDR3 DNA reads as TGTGCCAGCAGCCCGGCAGGGTACGGGCAGTACTTC.

CDR3 residues: CASSQDPGTNSPLHF. DNA of the CDR3: TGTGCCAGCAGCCAAGATCCGGGGACCAATTCACCCCTCCACTTT. The chain employs TRBV4-2 and TRBJ1-6; tentative D call: TRBD1 (5 bases). Germline CDR1 is LGHNA and CDR2 is YNFKEQ. Trimming shortened V by 0 bases and J by 7 bases, and 10 bases separated the two germline ends. CDR3 size: 15 residues.

The V call is TRBV15, the J call TRBJ2-2, with 7 nucleotides matching TRBD1. J was trimmed by 6 bases and V by 1 base; bases with no gene match: 8. Germline V gives CDR1 LNHNV, CDR2 YYDKDF (reference sequence). The length of the CDR3 is 16 residues. CDR3 amino acids: CATSRGGGSVSGELFF. CDR3 in DNA: TGTGCCACCAGCAGAGGAGGGGGCTCAGTGTCCGGGGAGCTGTTTTTT. The variable domain in full, with the rest retrieved from reference TRBV15 and TRBJ2-2, is DAMVIQNPRYQVTQFGKPVTLSCSQTLNHNVMYWYQQKSSQAPKLLFHYYDKDFNNEADTPDNFQSRRPNTSFCFLDIRSPGLGDTAMYLCATSRGGGSVSGELFFGEGSRLTVL.

This clonotype has only a few counts. The J gene is TRBJ2-7, the V gene TRBV12-3 or TRBV12-4; D is unresolved. The CDR3 length is 15 residues. V was cut by 8 bases and J by 7 bases, with 24 bases left in between. This chain's CDR3 is CASAPWAVSLKEQYF. CDR3 DNA sequence: TGTGCCAGCGCCCCATGGGCAGTCTCTTTAAAGGAGCAGTACTTC.

The J gene is TRBJ2-7, the V gene TRBV27; D may correspond to TRBD1 or TRBD2 (6 bases each). CDR1 and CDR2 (germline): MNHEY, SMNVEV (reference sequence). V was pared by 1 base and J by 3 bases, with 10 bases between. This CDR3 spans 14 amino acids. CDR3 region: CASSLLGGHYEQYF. CDR3 coding DNA: TGTGCCAGCAGTTTATTAGGGGGGCACTACGAGCAGTACTTC.

In its sample, this clonotype was seen many times. J is TRBJ2-5 and V is TRBV24-1, with D possibly being TRBD1 (6 bases). The V gene lost 2 bases and the J gene lost 2 bases, with 20 bases spanning the gap. This CDR3 is built from 18 residues. From germline, CDR1 is KGHDR and CDR2 SFDVKD. Written as DNA, the CDR3 is TGTGCCACCAGTGATTCGCTTCAGGGAGCAGGGGAGCAAGAGACCCAGTACTTC. It codes for CATSDSLQGAGEQETQYF.

The genes are TRBV20-1 and TRBJ2-7; TRBD2 matches at 10 bases. The V segment lost 1 base and the J segment 4 bases; nucleotides outside the gene matches: 4. Germline V CDR1 and CDR2: DFQATT, SNEGSKA (reference sequence). This CDR3 contains 14 residues. The CDR3 region has the DNA TGCAGTGCTAGAGCGGCAGCGGGAGGGTACGAGCAGTACTTC. It translates to CSARAAAGGYEQYF.

V and J are TRBV5-5 and TRBJ1-2; no reliable D call. Looked up from germline, CDR1 is SGHKS and CDR2 is YYEKEE (reference sequence). CDR3 size: 14 residues. The V end lost 4 bases, the J end lost 4 bases, and 14 bases lay between the germline ends. CDR3 sequence reads: CASSDSREPYGYTF. The CDR3 nucleotides read TGTGCCAGCAGCGACTCCCGGGAGCCCTATGGCTACACCTTC. Full variable domain (missing parts from reference TRBV5-5 and TRBJ1-2): DAGVTQSPTHLIKTRGQQVTLRCSPISGHKSVSWYQQVLGQGPQFIFQYYEKEERGRGNFPDRFSARQFPNYSSELNVNALLLGDSALYLCASSDSREPYGYTFGSGTRLTVV.

This clonotype was counted ten times or more. V and J are TRBV20-1 and TRBJ1-4; a weak D match, TRBD1 (5 bases). Deletions cut 6 bases from V and 7 bases from J, with 18 bases between. This CDR3 has 14 amino acids. Germline CDR1 and CDR2: DFQATT and SNEGSKA (reference sequence). The CDR3 region is CSARRDSGIEKLFF. The DNA of the CDR3 is TGCAGTGCACGCCGGGACTCTGGTATTGAAAAACTGTTTTTT.

The chain recombines TRBV4-3 with TRBJ2-1; 12 positions agree with TRBD2. CDR3 length: 16 amino acids. V was clipped by 4 bases and J by 6 bases; unmatched bases: 7. Germline lookup yields CDR1 LGHNA and CDR2 YSLEER. The CDR3 sequence is CASSRQLAGGINEQFF. The CDR3 nucleotides are TGCGCCAGCAGCCGGCAACTAGCGGGAGGTATCAATGAGCAGTTCTTC.

The genes are TRBV27 and TRBJ2-1, with 7 bases lining up with TRBD1. Germline-derived CDR1 and CDR2 are MNHEY and SMNVEV (reference sequence). V lost 6 bases to trimming and J lost 7 bases; unmatched junction nucleotides: 12. The CDR3 consists of 15 residues. The CDR3 protein is CASRTDRELGNEQFF. CDR3 nucleotide sequence: TGTGCCAGCAGGACCGACAGGGAATTGGGGAATGAGCAGTTCTTC.

The rearrangement joins TRBV20-1 to TRBJ2-7; a possible D gene is TRBD2 (6 bases). Trimming left V 2 bases short and J 2 bases short, with 10 bases between. Per the germline V gene, CDR1 is DFQATT and CDR2 is SNEGSKA (reference sequence). The CDR3 runs 13 residues. In DNA, the CDR3 is TGCAGTGCTAGACGGGGGAGTCCCTACGAGCAGTACTTC. This translates into CSARRGSPYEQYF.

This clonotype has only a few counts. The chain carries TRBV20-1 and TRBJ2-5; 7 bases are a match to TRBD2. The CDR3 has 13 amino acids. V lost 5 bases, J lost 11 bases, and 14 bases stayed unmatched. Per the germline V gene, CDR1 is DFQATT and CDR2 is SNEGSKA (reference sequence). CDR3 sequence: CSAYPGASGIQYF. The CDR3 DNA reads as TGCAGTGCTTACCCCGGGGCTAGCGGAATACAGTACTTC.

This clonotype occurred a few times. V and J are TRBV3-1 and TRBJ2-1; TRBD2 agrees at 9 bases. This CDR3 comprises 17 residues. Germline V gene lookup returns CDR1 LGHDT and CDR2 YNNKEL (reference sequence). Unmatched junction bases numbered 11, after V lost 3 bases and J lost 5 bases. The CDR3 bases are TGTGCCAGCAGCCAGGACATAGGGCTAGCGGGAAACAATGAGCAGTTCTTC. As protein: CASSQDIGLAGNNEQFF.

V gene TRBV4-2 combines with J gene TRBJ1-2; D is uncertain. The CDR3 totals 15 residues. Trimming left V 1 base short and J 6 bases short, with 15 bases between. Germline assignment: CDR1 LGHNA and CDR2 YNFKEQ. The CDR3 protein is CASSQVELSGNGYTF. The CDR3 DNA reads as TGTGCCAGCAGCCAAGTTGAACTTTCGGGGAATGGCTACACCTTC.

The chain is built from TRBV12-3 or TRBV12-4 and TRBJ2-3, with TRBD2 identical over 9 bases. CDR3 length: 17 amino acids. Trimming cost V 2 bases and J 4 bases; bases outside gene matches: 10. CDR3 bases: TGTGCCAGCAGTTTAACCACAACTAGCGGGCGCGCAGATACGCAGTATTTT. It specifies CASSLTTTSGRADTQYF.